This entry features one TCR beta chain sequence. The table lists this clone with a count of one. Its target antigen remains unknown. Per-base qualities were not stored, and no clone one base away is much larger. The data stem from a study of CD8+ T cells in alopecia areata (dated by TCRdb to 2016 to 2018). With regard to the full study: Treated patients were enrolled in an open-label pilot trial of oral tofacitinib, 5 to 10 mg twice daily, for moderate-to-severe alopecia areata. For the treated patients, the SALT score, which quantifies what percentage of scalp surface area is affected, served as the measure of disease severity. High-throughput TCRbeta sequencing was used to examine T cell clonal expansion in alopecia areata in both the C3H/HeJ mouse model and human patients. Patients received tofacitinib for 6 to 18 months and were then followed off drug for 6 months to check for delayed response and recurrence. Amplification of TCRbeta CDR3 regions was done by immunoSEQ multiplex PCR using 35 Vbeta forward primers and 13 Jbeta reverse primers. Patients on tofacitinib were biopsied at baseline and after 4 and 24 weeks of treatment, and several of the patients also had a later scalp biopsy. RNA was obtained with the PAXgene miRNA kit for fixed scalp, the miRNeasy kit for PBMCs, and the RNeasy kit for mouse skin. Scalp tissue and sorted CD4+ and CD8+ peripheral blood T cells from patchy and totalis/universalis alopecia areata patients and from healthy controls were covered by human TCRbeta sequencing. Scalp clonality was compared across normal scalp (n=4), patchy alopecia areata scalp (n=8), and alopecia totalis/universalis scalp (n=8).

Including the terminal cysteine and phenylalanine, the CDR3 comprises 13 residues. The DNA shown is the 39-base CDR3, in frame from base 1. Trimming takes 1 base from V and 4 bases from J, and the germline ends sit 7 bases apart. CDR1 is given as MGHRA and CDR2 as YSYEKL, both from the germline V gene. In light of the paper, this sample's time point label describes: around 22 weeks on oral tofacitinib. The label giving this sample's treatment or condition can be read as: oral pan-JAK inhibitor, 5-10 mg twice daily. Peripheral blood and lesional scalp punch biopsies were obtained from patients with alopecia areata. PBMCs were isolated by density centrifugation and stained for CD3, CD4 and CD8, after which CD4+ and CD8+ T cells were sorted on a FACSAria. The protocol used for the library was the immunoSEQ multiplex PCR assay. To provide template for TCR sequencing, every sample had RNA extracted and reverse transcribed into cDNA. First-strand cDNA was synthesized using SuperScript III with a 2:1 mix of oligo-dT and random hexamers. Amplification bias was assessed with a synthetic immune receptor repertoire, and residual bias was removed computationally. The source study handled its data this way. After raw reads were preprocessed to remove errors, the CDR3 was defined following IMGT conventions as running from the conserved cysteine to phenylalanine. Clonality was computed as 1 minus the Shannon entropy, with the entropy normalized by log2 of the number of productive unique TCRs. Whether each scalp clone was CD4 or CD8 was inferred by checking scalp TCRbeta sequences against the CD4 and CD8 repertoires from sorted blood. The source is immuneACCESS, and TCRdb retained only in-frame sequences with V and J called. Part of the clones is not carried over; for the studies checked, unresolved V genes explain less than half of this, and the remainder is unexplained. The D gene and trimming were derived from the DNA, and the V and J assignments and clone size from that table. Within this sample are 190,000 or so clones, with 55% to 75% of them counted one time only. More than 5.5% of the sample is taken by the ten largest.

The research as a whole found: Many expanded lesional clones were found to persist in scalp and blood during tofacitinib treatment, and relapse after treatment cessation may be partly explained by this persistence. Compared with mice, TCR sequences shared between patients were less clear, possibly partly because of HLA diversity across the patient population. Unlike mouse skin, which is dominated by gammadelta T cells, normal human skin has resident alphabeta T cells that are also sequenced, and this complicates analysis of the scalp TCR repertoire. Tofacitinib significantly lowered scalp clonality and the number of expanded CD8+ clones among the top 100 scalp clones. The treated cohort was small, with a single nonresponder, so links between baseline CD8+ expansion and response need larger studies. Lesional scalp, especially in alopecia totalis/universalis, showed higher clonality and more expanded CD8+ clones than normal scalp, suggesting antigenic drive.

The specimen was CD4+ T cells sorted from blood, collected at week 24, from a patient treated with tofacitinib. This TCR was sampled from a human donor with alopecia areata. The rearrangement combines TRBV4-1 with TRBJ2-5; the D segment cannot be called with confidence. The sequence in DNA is TGCGCCAGCAGCCAAGTTATCGTAGAGACCCAGTACTTC. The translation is CASSQVIVETQYF.